The 8 T cell receptor beta chains listed next were all sequenced from one sample in a study of blood T cell repertoires in COVID-19. The protocol was immunoSEQ multiplex PCR, while the TCRdb copy is restricted to in-frame clones and leaves out a portion. This sample has approximately 300,000 clones, with about nine tenths found just once. The sample taken for sequencing was peripheral blood. These receptors were taken from a woman aged 30 to 39 with COVID-19, enrolled during active disease.

V is TRBV2 and J is TRBJ1-1; no clear D gene. This CDR3 region has 13 residues. Germline loops: CDR1 SNHLY, CDR2 FYNNEI. V was pared by 6 bases and J by 2 bases, with 10 bases between. Here the CDR3 reads CASSGDTNTEAFF. The DNA of the CDR3 is TGTGCCAGCAGCGGGGATACCAACACTGAAGCTTTCTTT.

CDR3 loop: CASSPGLAGYSYEQYF. DNA for the CDR3: TGTGCCAGCAGCCCGGGCCTAGCGGGGTACTCCTACGAGCAGTACTTC. V usage is TRBV13 and J usage is TRBJ2-7; 9 nucleotides match TRBD2. The length of the CDR3 is 16 residues. The V gene end was trimmed by 5 bases and the J gene end by 0 bases; junction bases not matched to a gene: 8. CDR1 and CDR2 (germline): PRHDT, FYEKMQ (reference sequence).

This chain connects TRBV19 to TRBJ1-1; D gene uncertain. The V end lost 7 bases, the J end lost 4 bases, and 13 bases lay between the germline ends. This CDR3 comprises 13 residues. The germline CDR1 and CDR2 sequences are LNHDA and SQIVND (reference sequence). The CDR3 DNA reads TGTGCCAGTACCTGGCAATCGGGCACTGAAGCTTTCTTT. Translation: CASTWQSGTEAFF. Filled out from reference TRBV19 and TRBJ1-1, the complete variable domain reads DGGITQSPKYLFRKEGQNVTLSCEQNLNHDAMYWYRQDPGQGLRLIYYSQIVNDFQKGDIAEGYSVSREKKESFPLTVTSAQKNPTAFYLCASTWQSGTEAFFGQGTRLTVV.

This chain uses TRBV28 with TRBJ2-7; possibly TRBD2 for D (6 bases). The germline gives CDR1 MDHEN, CDR2 SYDVKM. The V end was cut by 9 bases, the J end by 1 base, with 7 bases between. This CDR3 is 11 amino acids long. The CDR3 spells CASGGSYEQYF. The CDR3 DNA is TGTGCCAGTGGGGGGTCCTACGAGCAGTACTTC.

The rearrangement joins TRBV14 to TRBJ2-7, with 7 positions matching TRBD2. Trimming at V came to 0 bases and at J to 7 bases, leaving 3 bases not matched to a gene. CDR3 length: 13 amino acids. The germline gives CDR1 SGHDN, CDR2 FVKESK. CDR3 region: CASSQDLGGEQYF. CDR3 nucleotide sequence: TGTGCCAGCAGCCAAGATCTGGGGGGGGAGCAGTACTTC. The full variable domain, rest sourced from reference TRBV14 and TRBJ2-7, is EAGVTQFPSHSVIEKGQTVTLRCDPISGHDNLYWYRRVMGKEIKFLLHFVKESKQDESGMPNNRFLAERTGGTYSTLKVQPAELEDSGVYFCASSQDLGGEQYFGPGTRLTVT.

About this clone itself: Mismatch with germline at one junction end may stem from a read error. This chain links TRBV18 with TRBJ1-1; D is unresolved. CDR3 size: 14 residues. Germline loops: CDR1 KGHSH, CDR2 LQKENI. DNA of the CDR3: TGTGCCAGCTCACCCATGCAGGACTCCACTAAAGCTTTCTTT. Encoded protein: CASSPMQDSTKAFF.

The V and J genes are TRBV4-2 and TRBJ2-1; 9 nucleotides line up with TRBD2. The CDR3 sequence is 15 residues long. Trimming cost V 1 base and J 10 bases; bases outside gene matches: 8. Germline V lookup: CDR1 LGHNA, CDR2 YNFKEQ. CDR3 sequence reads: CASSQVSSGMKEQFF. The CDR3 coding sequence is TGTGCCAGCAGCCAAGTGTCTAGCGGGATGAAAGAGCAGTTCTTC.

The chain links TRBV10-3 to TRBJ1-5; D is perhaps TRBD1 (5 bases). Germline V gene data show CDR1 as ENHRY and CDR2 as SYGVKD. This CDR3 has 14 amino acids. V was cut by 4 bases and J by 5 bases, with 12 bases left in between. CDR3 loop: CAISGSVGDQPQHF. The CDR3 region has the DNA TGTGCCATCAGTGGCAGTGTAGGGGATCAGCCCCAGCATTTT.